The rows below give T cell receptor beta chains drawn from one sample of a study of T cell responses to AZD1222 COVID-19 vaccine. Only in-frame clones appear in the TCRdb table, and some are missing; sequencing was by immunoSEQ multiplex PCR. The table records 90,000 to 120,000 clones, more than 85% of them present only once. This specimen consisted of peripheral blood, obtained on day 0 of AZD1222 vaccination. These TCRs come from an adult in good health. CDR3s include the opening cysteine and the closing phenylalanine or tryptophan. A D gene is named only where the DNA matches it firmly. Rows give clone size only sometimes, using once, few, many, or a class for an expanded clone.

j_gene,abundance,v_gene,d_gene,CDR3aa,CDR3nt
TRBJ2-1,NA,TRBV24-1,NA,CATSDVGDEQFF,TGTGCCACCAGTGATGTGGGGGATGAGCAGTTCTTC
TRBJ2-1,NA,TRBV4-1,NA,CASSQDRWVVSNEQFF,TGCGCCAGCAGCCAAGATCGCTGGGTCGTGAGCAATGAGCAGTTCTTC
TRBJ1-1,NA,TRBV5-1,NA,CASSQSGRAFF,TGCGCCAGCAGCCAGTCGGGTCGCGCTTTCTTT
TRBJ2-3,NA,TRBV18,NA,CASSRGQDLAADTQYF,TGTGCCAGCTCACGAGGCCAGGACTTAGCAGCAGATACGCAGTATTTT
TRBJ1-6,NA,TRBV6-1,NA,CASSEQENSPLHF,TGTGCCAGCAGTGAACAGGAAAATTCACCCCTCCACTTT
TRBJ2-1,NA,TRBV30,NA,CAWSVLGGNYNEQFF,TGTGCCTGGAGTGTACTAGGAGGAAATTACAATGAGCAGTTCTTC
TRBJ2-2,NA,TRBV7-3,NA,CASSLKVNTGELFF,TGTGCCAGCAGCTTAAAGGTGAACACCGGGGAGCTGTTTTTT
TRBJ2-7,few,TRBV5-1,TRBD1,CASSSPGQGTREQYF,TGCGCCAGCAGTTCCCCGGGACAGGGAACACGCGAGCAGTACTTC
TRBJ2-4,NA,TRBV4-1,NA,CASSQETGGHKNIQYF,TGCGCCAGCAGCCAAGAGACGGGGGGCCACAAAAACATTCAGTACTTC
TRBJ2-5,NA,TRBV24-1,TRBD2,CATSDSGGQETQYF,TGTGCCACCAGTGATTCGGGGGGTCAAGAGACCCAGTACTTC
TRBJ2-6,NA,TRBV3-1/TRBV3-2,NA,CASSQSVWGHQKKANVLTF,TGTGCCAGCAGCCAATCCGTTTGGGGACACCAAAAGAAGGCCAACGTCCTGACTTTC
TRBJ1-2,few,TRBV29-1,NA,CSGSQTGKGYTF,TGCAGCGGATCACAAACAGGGAAGGGCTACACCTTC
TRBJ1-1,NA,TRBV7-9,NA,CASTPSGQGWWNTEAFF,TGTGCCAGCACCCCCTCGGGGCAGGGGTGGTGGAACACTGAAGCTTTCTTT
TRBJ2-3,NA,TRBV6-1,TRBD2,CASSEAVGSGRADTQYF,TGTGCCAGCAGTGAAGCGGTCGGGTCAGGGAGGGCAGATACGCAGTATTTT
TRBJ2-1,NA,TRBV6-2/TRBV6-3,NA,CASSWTGAYNEQFF,TGTGCCAGCAGTTGGACGGGGGCCTACAATGAGCAGTTCTTC
TRBJ1-3,NA,TRBV19,NA,CASSIGGIAGNTIYF,TGTGCCAGTAGTATTGGAGGGATCGCTGGAAACACCATATATTTT
TRBJ2-7,NA,TRBV9,TRBD2,CASSVGAAGARYEQYF,TGTGCCAGCAGCGTAGGGGCAGCGGGAGCGCGTTACGAGCAGTACTTC
TRBJ2-7,NA,TRBV4-3,TRBD1,CASSKGPGQGASYEQYF,TGCGCCAGCAGCAAGGGGCCGGGACAGGGGGCTTCCTACGAGCAGTACTTC
TRBJ2-3,NA,TRBV28,TRBD2,CASSRTSGTDTQYF,TGTGCCAGCAGTCGGACTAGCGGGACAGATACGCAGTATTTT
TRBJ1-5,NA,TRBV18,NA,CASSPLRGEPQHF,TGTGCCAGCTCACCGCTCCGGGGGGAGCCCCAGCATTTT
TRBJ2-2,NA,TRBV14,NA,CASSQVKGNTGELFF,TGTGCCAGCAGCCAAGTAAAGGGAAACACCGGGGAGCTGTTTTTT
TRBJ1-5,once,TRBV19,TRBD1,CASSKFPSTGTVGNQPQHF,TGTGCCAGTAGTAAGTTTCCCTCCACCGGGACAGTAGGCAATCAGCCCCAGCATTTT
TRBJ2-2,NA,TRBV10-2,TRBD2,CASDSGGTTGELFF,TGCGCCAGCGATAGCGGGGGTACCACCGGGGAGCTGTTTTTT
TRBJ2-2,NA,TRBV9,NA,CASSAGHSNTGELFF,TGTGCCAGCAGCGCGGGACATTCGAACACCGGGGAGCTGTTTTTT
TRBJ2-3,NA,TRBV9,NA,CASSVAGSDTQYF,TGTGCCAGCAGCGTAGCGGGGTCGGATACGCAGTATTTT
TRBJ2-3,NA,TRBV7-3,TRBD1,CASSRDRSTDTQYF,TGTGCCAGCAGCCGGGACAGAAGCACAGATACGCAGTATTTT